This T cell receptor beta chain stems from a study of blood T cell repertoires in COVID-19. Looking at the study overall: Samples came from the United States, Italy and Spain, spanning acute and convalescent COVID-19. T cells, B-cell-depleted T cells, or PBMCs supplied cDNA or gDNA.

This clone was recorded a few times. Original processing methods: Researchers report that nucleated cell counts were estimated from reference gene primer amplification. Sequencing was performed with immunoSEQ multiplex PCR; in TCRdb, only in-frame clones are kept and a portion is missing. V, J and clone size were drawn from that table, and D and trimming were deduced from the DNA. Among 150,000 to 200,000 clones listed, around 87% were seen once. The CDR3 contains 12 residues. Trimming took off 6 bases at V and 9 bases at J, with 14 bases between the two ends. Sequencing input: peripheral blood. This TCR came from a woman of 80 years or more in a cohort sampled during active or convalescent COVID-19. This rearrangement joins TRBV12-3 or TRBV12-4 to TRBJ1-2, with D possibly TRBD1 on 6 matching bases. The CDR3 sequence is CASRQTGIRYTF. The CDR3 coding sequence is TGTGCCAGCAGACAAACAGGGATACGCTACACCTTC.